Listed below are T cell receptor beta chains from one sample, sequenced in a study of shared clonotypes between healthy human individuals. Libraries were prepared by immunoSEQ multiplex PCR; TCRdb keeps only in-frame clonotypes and omits some of them. The repertoire holds approximately 2.4 million clones, with almost 96% as singletons. Sequences were obtained from naive CD4+ T cells sorted from blood. These receptors all come from a man between 18 and 35 years old in good health. Each CDR3 is given with its conserved first and last residue. D genes are given only for firm matches. Clone size, where shown, is once, few, many, or a class for clones that have expanded.

J gene	clone size	V gene	D gene	CDR3 DNA	CDR3 protein
TRBJ2-3	-	TRBV10-3	-	TGTGCCATCAGTCATCTGGCAGGGGCTACCCCCACAGATACGCAGTATTTT	CAISHLAGATPTDTQYF
TRBJ2-2	once	TRBV5-1	-	TGCGCCAGCAGCTTGCCAAGCGGAACCGGGGAGCTGTTTTTT	CASSLPSGTGELFF
TRBJ1-2	-	TRBV14	-	TGTGCCAGCAGTTACACTCGGCAGGGTGGGAACTATGGCTACACCTTC	CASSYTRQGGNYGYTF
TRBJ2-3	-	TRBV2	TRBD2	TGTGCCAGCGGTGGGACTAGTAGGACAGATACGCAGTATTTT	CASGGTSRTDTQYF
TRBJ1-1	-	TRBV5-1	TRBD1	TGCGCCAGCAGCCTTACAGGGGGCGCGGGCACTGAAGCTTTCTTT	CASSLTGGAGTEAFF
TRBJ2-5	once	TRBV7-9	-	TGTGCCAGCAGCTTAAGTTACCAAGAGACCCAGTACTTC	CASSLSYQETQYF
TRBJ2-7	-	TRBV10-2	TRBD1	TGCGCCAGCAGTGTGTTGGGACAGGGGACCTACGAGCAGTACTTC	CASSVLGQGTYEQYF
TRBJ2-7	-	TRBV7-2	-	TGTGCCAGCAGCCCCTCAATTGTAGGGGAGCAGTACTTC	CASSPSIVGEQYF
TRBJ1-1	once	TRBV12-5	-	TGTGCTAGTGGCAGCGCGGGTTTGAACACTGAAGCTTTCTTT	CASGSAGLNTEAFF
TRBJ2-3	once	TRBV30	-	TGTGCCTGGGTCCTGGGGGTGACCGGCACAGATACGCAGTATTTT	CAWVLGVTGTDTQYF
TRBJ2-2	-	TRBV5-6	TRBD2	TGTGCCAGCAGCCTTGGCGGGGGTGTACTTAACACCGGGGAGCTGTTTTTT	CASSLGGGVLNTGELFF
TRBJ2-7	-	TRBV19	-	TGTGCCAGTAGTGGGGGTGGGGGCCGCAGCTCCTACGAGCAGTACTTC	CASSGGGGRSSYEQYF
TRBJ2-3	once	TRBV6-1	-	TGTGCCAGCAGGAACGGGCTTGTAGATACGCAGTATTTT	CASRNGLVDTQYF
TRBJ1-1	-	TRBV10-3	-	TGTGCCATCAGAGGACAGACGATGAACACTGAAGCTTTCTTT	CAIRGQTMNTEAFF
TRBJ1-5	-	TRBV19	TRBD1	TGTGCCAGTAGAACCCAGGGGGTAGGTAGCAATCAGCCCCAGCATTTT	CASRTQGVGSNQPQHF
TRBJ1-2	-	TRBV28	-	TGTGCCACGGAAAGGGGGGGTATTAATGGCTACACCTTC	CATERGGINGYTF
TRBJ1-1	-	TRBV5-1	TRBD1	TGCGCCAGCAGCCCCCCGGGACAGGAGAACACTGAAGCTTTCTTT	CASSPPGQENTEAFF
TRBJ2-7	-	TRBV27	-	TGTGCCACCAGGACGGTTAGGAGCTCCTACGAGCAGTACTTC	CATRTVRSSYEQYF
TRBJ1-6	-	TRBV7-2	-	TGTGCCAGCAGCTTTAGCCCTCTCAGGGTACTACCTAATTCACCCCTCCACTTT	CASSFSPLRVLPNSPLHF
TRBJ2-2	once	TRBV5-1	TRBD1	TGCGCCAGCAGCTTGGACAGGGGTCACACCGGGGAGCTGTTTTTT	CASSLDRGHTGELFF
TRBJ1-5	-	TRBV18	-	TGTGCCAGCTCACCAAAAGGAAACCAGCCCCAGCATTTT	CASSPKGNQPQHF
TRBJ1-1	-	TRBV10-2	-	TGCGCCAGCAGTGGGCAGATGAACACTGAAGCTTTCTTT	CASSGQMNTEAFF
TRBJ2-3	-	TRBV18	-	TGTGCCAGCTCACCAATGGGGCCACCGGATACGCAGTATTTT	CASSPMGPPDTQYF
TRBJ2-7	-	TRBV7-2	-	TGTGCCAGCAGCCAAGGGTGGGGCAGCAGCTCCTACGAGCAGTACTTC	CASSQGWGSSSYEQYF
TRBJ1-6	-	TRBV7-9	TRBD1	TGTGCCAGCAGCCCCTCGCCACGGGACAGGGATTCACCCCTCCACTTT	CASSPSPRDRDSPLHF
TRBJ2-2	-	TRBV30	-	TGTGCCTGGAGGCCGGGAGACCGGGGACCCGGGGAGCTGTTTTTT	CAWRPGDRGPGELFF
TRBJ2-7	-	TRBV10-3	-	TGTGCCATCAGTGAACAGGACGTCTACGAGCAGTACTTC	CAISEQDVYEQYF
TRBJ2-7	-	TRBV5-4	-	TGTGCCAGCAGCTTAAGCAGGGGATTATCCCTCGACGAGCAGTACTTC	CASSLSRGLSLDEQYF
TRBJ1-3	-	TRBV18	-	TGTGCCAGCTCACCTGATCGGACCTCTGGAAACACCATATATTTT	CASSPDRTSGNTIYF
TRBJ1-6	-	TRBV2	-	TGTGCCAGCAGTGAAGCCTCGAAATCACCCCTCCACTTT	CASSEASKSPLHF
TRBJ1-2	-	TRBV7-9	-	TGTGCCAGCAGCTTAGCGCTAGGCGGGAACTTGGATGGCTACACCTTC	CASSLALGGNLDGYTF
TRBJ1-2	-	TRBV5-1	-	TGCGCCAGCATCCCAACTTTAGACACGAGGTATAACTATGGCTACACCTTC	CASIPTLDTRYNYGYTF
TRBJ2-5	-	TRBV2	-	TGTGCCACCGCGGACGGCTACCAAGAGACCCAGTACTTC	CATADGYQETQYF
TRBJ1-1	-	TRBV5-1	-	TGCGCCAGCAACAACAGGGAGGCCACTGAAGCTTTCTTT	CASNNREATEAFF
TRBJ2-7	-	TRBV11-2	-	TGTGCCAGCAGCTTAGTGTATAGCGGAGCGCACTTC	CASSLVYSGAHF
TRBJ1-6	-	TRBV4-3	TRBD1	TGCGCCAGCAGCCAGATCCGTGGGGACAGCTCAAATTCACCCCTCCACTTT	CASSQIRGDSSNSPLHF
TRBJ2-7	-	TRBV20-1	-	TGCAGTGCTATACAGGGTAACGAGCAGTACTTC	CSAIQGNEQYF
TRBJ1-2	-	TRBV9	-	TGTGCCAGCAGCGTAGGGGAACAGAACTATGGCTACACCTTC	CASSVGEQNYGYTF
TRBJ2-2	-	TRBV5-1	TRBD1	TGCGCCAGCAGCGTGACAGGGCTTGACGGGGAGCTGTTTTTT	CASSVTGLDGELFF
TRBJ1-5	-	TRBV7-2	-	TGTGCCAGCAGCTTAGTATTAGGTCAGCCCCAGCATTTT	CASSLVLGQPQHF
TRBJ2-7	-	TRBV7-2	-	TGTGCCAGCAGCTTAGAGGGTGGGAACGAGCAGTACTTC	CASSLEGGNEQYF
TRBJ1-1	-	TRBV18	-	TGTGCCAGCTCACCAGGGGGCAGACTGAACACTGAAGCTTTCTTT	CASSPGGRLNTEAFF
TRBJ2-7	-	TRBV18	TRBD1	TGTGCCAGCTCACCCCAGGGGGCCTCCTACGAGCAGTACTTC	CASSPQGASYEQYF
TRBJ1-3	few	TRBV19	-	TGTGCCAGTAGTATATTAGGGACAAGCTCTGGAAACACCATATATTTT	CASSILGTSSGNTIYF
TRBJ1-5	-	TRBV19	TRBD1	TGTGCCAGTAGTATCGTACAGGGGGCTTTTAGGCAGCCCCAGCATTTT	CASSIVQGAFRQPQHF
TRBJ2-1	-	TRBV20-1	-	TGCAGTGCTGAATTAATGGAGCAGTTCTTC	CSAELMEQFF
TRBJ1-6	-	TRBV10-3	TRBD1	TGTGCCATCAGTGAAGGGACAGGGGTTCGTTCACCCCTCCACTTT	CAISEGTGVRSPLHF
TRBJ1-2	-	TRBV7-2	TRBD1	TGTGCCAGCAGCATTCGGGACAGGGGTTTTAACTATGGCTACACCTTC	CASSIRDRGFNYGYTF
TRBJ1-3	few	TRBV6-6	-	TGTGCCAGCAGTTACTCGACAGCTGGAAACACCATATATTTT	CASSYSTAGNTIYF